The 8 T cell receptor beta chains listed next were all sequenced from one sample in a study of PD-1 blockade in mismatch repair-deficient tumors. Assay used: immunoSEQ multiplex PCR; TCRdb lists only in-frame clones, some missing. This table has some 85,000 clones, roughly 80% appearing once. The sequenced sample was peripheral blood, obtained 44 weeks after starting pembrolizumab. The receptors originated from an adult with mismatch repair-deficient cancer.

This clone turned up a few times. The chain joins TRBV30 to TRBJ1-5; tentatively, D is TRBD1 (5 bases). The CDR3 has 14 residues. The germline V gene encodes CDR1 GTSNPN and CDR2 SVGIG (reference sequence). The V and J ends lost 4 bases and 2 bases respectively, with 12 bases between them. This CDR3 reads CAWTGASGNQPQHF. In DNA, the CDR3 is TGTGCCTGGACCGGGGCTAGCGGCAATCAGCCCCAGCATTTT.

The rearrangement joins TRBV2 to TRBJ2-7; a weak D match, TRBD2 (7 bases). This CDR3 contains 14 residues. CDR1 and CDR2 (germline): SNHLY, FYNNEI. Trimming took 4 bases from V and 4 from J, leaving 14 bases between them. DNA for the CDR3: TGTGCCAGCAGTGGGACGCGGGGGCTTTACGAGCAGTACTTC. Protein sequence: CASSGTRGLYEQYF.

The J gene is TRBJ2-1, the V gene TRBV7-3; 7 bases fit TRBD1. This CDR3 contains 17 residues. Germline values: CDR1 SGHTA, CDR2 FQGTGA. V lost 5 bases and J lost 5; bases outside the gene matches: 15. The chain's CDR3 is CASSPNHRDRAHNEQFF. DNA for the CDR3: TGTGCCAGCAGCCCAAACCACCGCGACAGGGCCCACAATGAGCAGTTCTTC.

The chain uses TRBV7-9 and TRBJ2-1; the match to TRBD2 covers 7 bases. Germline V gives CDR1 SEHNR, CDR2 FQNEAQ (reference sequence). CDR3 length equals 17 residues. V shed 4 bases, J shed 2 bases, and the junction held 11 bases outside the gene matches. The CDR3 protein is CASSSLSEREPYNEQFF. CDR3 bases: TGTGCCAGCAGCTCCCTTTCGGAGCGGGAACCCTACAATGAGCAGTTCTTC. The variable domain in full, with the rest retrieved from reference TRBV7-9 and TRBJ2-1, is DTGVSQNPRHKITKRGQNVTFRCDPISEHNRLYWYRQTLGQGPEFLTYFQNEAQLEKSRLLSDRFSAERPKGSFSTLEIQRTEQGDSAMYLCASSSLSEREPYNEQFFGPGTRLTVL.

This sequence joins TRBV7-9 and TRBJ1-2; weak D call: TRBD1 (6 bases). Germline assignment: CDR1 SEHNR and CDR2 FQNEAQ (reference sequence). V gave up 5 bases and J gave up 6 bases, with 16 bases separating them. This CDR3 has 14 amino acids. The CDR3 reads CASSPGPGTNGYTF. In DNA form, the CDR3 reads TGTGCCAGCAGCCCGGGACCGGGGACAAATGGCTACACCTTC.

This clone was detected once. V is TRBV7-9 and J is TRBJ1-4, with TRBD1 identical over 9 bases. Germline CDR1 SEHNR, CDR2 FQNEAQ (reference sequence). V lost 5 bases to trimming and J lost 6 bases; unmatched junction nucleotides: 4. The CDR3 has 14 amino acids. The CDR3 sequence is CASSLGQGHEKLFF. CDR3 coding DNA: TGTGCCAGCAGCCTGGGACAGGGCCATGAAAAACTGTTTTTT.

V usage is TRBV5-6 and J usage is TRBJ2-2; D is possibly TRBD1 (5 bases). V was shortened by 1 base and J by 4 bases, with 11 bases between the two germline ends. CDR3 size: 15 residues. The germline CDR1 and CDR2 sequences are SGHDT and YYEEEE. The CDR3, as DNA: TGTGCCAGCAGCTTGCAGGGCAGACCCACCGGGGAGCTGTTTTTT. Its translation is CASSLQGRPTGELFF.

V and J are TRBV7-8 and TRBJ2-1, with D perhaps TRBD2 (6 bases). CDR3 length: 16 amino acids. The germline V gene encodes CDR1 SGHVS and CDR2 FQNEAQ. V was shortened by 5 bases and J by 0 bases, with 14 bases between the two germline ends. The CDR3 protein is CASSPGAAGSYNEQFF. CDR3 bases: TGTGCCAGCAGCCCCGGGGCAGCGGGCTCCTACAATGAGCAGTTCTTC. The full variable domain, rest sourced from reference TRBV7-8 and TRBJ2-1, is GAGVSQSPRYKVAKRGQDVALRCDPISGHVSLFWYQQALGQGPEFLTYFQNEAQLDKSGLPSDRFFAERPEGSVSTLKIQRTQQEDSAVYLCASSPGAAGSYNEQFFGPGTRLTVL.